The next 17 T cell receptor beta chains were all read from a single sample in a study of T-cell reconstitution after alpha-beta-depleted transplantation in children. Unique molecular identifiers were used in preparing the TCRbeta library. TCRdb reprocessed the PCR reads with MiXCR, giving one entry per CDR3 protein. The sample includes approximately 350,000 distinct CDR3 sequences, 15% to 20% of them seen just once. The sample consisted of PBMCs, mostly from graft donor cells, taken 360 days after TCRalphabeta/CD19-depleted stem cell transplant. All receptors derive from a male patient aged 2 to 10 who had a stem cell transplant for acute lymphoblastic leukemia, so the T cells may come from the graft donor.

This clonotype was detected a few times. The rearrangement joins TRBV12-3 or TRBV12-4 to TRBJ1-3; a possible D gene is TRBD1 (5 bases). V shed 5 bases and J shed 4 bases, with 15 bases lying between them. This CDR3 is 15 amino acids long. CDR3 DNA: TGTGCCAGCAGTCCCAGGACAAACCCCGGAAACACCATATATTTT. It specifies CASSPRTNPGNTIYF.

This clonotype was counted only a few times. The chain links TRBV30 to TRBJ2-7, with D perhaps TRBD2 (6 bases). The CDR3 loop spans 14 amino acids. Germline CDR1 reads GTSNPN; CDR2 reads SVGIG (reference sequence). Trimming took off 0 bases at V and 5 bases at J, with 14 bases between the two ends. CDR3 coding DNA: TGTGCCTGGAGTGTCGGGGCGGGATCCCACGAGCAGTACTTC. The encoded protein is CAWSVGAGSHEQYF.

Comments on this clonotype: This likely comes from a read error, as the CDR3 has no conserved phenylalanine or tryptophan at its end. This chain uses TRBV7-2 with TRBJ1-6, with TRBD1 matching 7 bases. The germline CDR1 and CDR2 sequences are SGHTA and FQGNSA. The length of the CDR3 is 15 residues. Unmatched junction bases numbered 6, after V lost 2 bases and J lost 8 bases. The CDR3 protein is CASSLRRGQHSPLHY. DNA of the CDR3: TGTGCCAGCAGCTTACGTAGGGGGCAACATTCACCCCTCCACTAT.

The V gene is TRBV28, the J gene TRBJ2-1, with TRBD2 as a possible D gene (5 bases). Deletions cut 6 bases from V and 2 bases from J, with 14 bases between. Germline V gene data show CDR1 as MDHEN and CDR2 as SYDVKM. The CDR3 runs 15 residues. For the CDR3, the DNA is TGTGCCAGCAGATCTGAGGGAGAGGCCTACAATGAGCAGTTCTTC. This gives the protein CASRSEGEAYNEQFF.

There are many counts of this clonotype. The genes are TRBV4-3 and TRBJ2-7; TRBD2 agrees at 7 bases. The CDR3 sequence is 15 residues long. V was pared by 4 bases and J by 7 bases, with 13 bases of the junction left unmatched. Germline V gene data show CDR1 as LGHNA and CDR2 as YSLEER. The CDR3 DNA sequence: TGCGCCAGCAGCCCCGGGAGGTCCCTTCTATGGGAGCAGTACTTC. This gives the protein CASSPGRSLLWEQYF.

This clonotype was seen a handful of times. The gene calls are TRBV4-1 and TRBJ2-7, with a weak D call TRBD2 (6 bases). V was cut by 1 base and J by 3 bases, with 16 bases left in between. The germline gives CDR1 MGHRA, CDR2 YSYEKL. The CDR3 contains 16 residues. The CDR3, as DNA: TGCGCCAGCAGCCAAGCGGGAGCTCCGACTCTCTACGAGCAGTACTTC. Amino acid sequence: CASSQAGAPTLYEQYF.

This clonotype was counted many times. V and J are TRBV12-3 or TRBV12-4 and TRBJ2-6; D remains unclear. V lost 5 bases to trimming and J lost 0 bases, with 8 bases between them. The CDR3 totals 15 residues. The CDR3 DNA sequence: TGTGCCAGCAGTCTCTTCCCCTCTGGGGCCAACGTCCTGACTTTC. Translated: CASSLFPSGANVLTF.

This clonotype was observed many times. The rearrangement uses TRBV12-3 or TRBV12-4 and TRBJ1-1; 7 nucleotides agree with TRBD1. This CDR3 spans 15 amino acids. J was trimmed by 3 bases and V by 6 bases; bases with no gene match: 10. In DNA form, the CDR3 reads TGTGCCAGCAGCCCCATCAGGGGGGCGGACACTGAAGCTTTCTTT. Translation gives CASSPIRGADTEAFF.

This clonotype was detected only a few times. V usage is TRBV10-3 and J usage is TRBJ2-7, with TRBD2 identical over 9 bases. The junction had 13 bases not matched to a gene; V was cut back by 3 bases and J by 7 bases. CDR1 and CDR2 from the germline V gene are ENHRY and SYGVKD. There are 16 residues in the CDR3. CDR3 sequence (DNA): TGTGCCATCAGTGAAGTCCGCGGCGGGAGGGCCGGAGAGCAGTACTTC. Translation gives CAISEVRGGRAGEQYF.

This clonotype was found a few times. J is TRBJ2-1 and V is TRBV5-1; 12 nucleotides align to TRBD2. Germline-derived CDR1 and CDR2 are SGHRS and YFSETQ. The CDR3 has 18 amino acids. V lost 2 bases and J lost 5; bases outside the gene matches: 11. CDR3 sequence (DNA): TGCGCCAGCAGCTTCGGCGCTGCTAGCGGGAGGGTGAACAATGAGCAGTTCTTC. It specifies CASSFGAASGRVNNEQFF.

The chain has TRBV5-1 and TRBJ2-3, with D hard to call. The germline gives CDR1 SGHRS, CDR2 YFSETQ. The V and J ends lost 0 bases and 0 bases respectively, with 11 bases between them. The CDR3 sequence is 16 residues long. CDR3 in amino acids: CASSLAGRWSTDTQYF. The DNA for the CDR3 is TGCGCCAGCAGCTTGGCCGGGCGTTGGAGCACAGATACGCAGTATTTT.

Many counts were recorded for this clonotype. J is TRBJ2-1 and V is TRBV12-3 or TRBV12-4; TRBD2 agrees at 11 bases. The CDR3 has 18 residues. After removal of 6 bases from V and 7 bases from J, the junction contained 17 bases not matched to a gene. The CDR3 reads CASSHPGSGRAMGNEQFF. CDR3 sequence (DNA): TGTGCCAGCAGCCATCCGGGTAGCGGGAGGGCCATGGGGAATGAGCAGTTCTTC.

V and J are TRBV7-2 and TRBJ2-3; D is perhaps TRBD1 (6 bases). Per the germline V gene, CDR1 is SGHTA and CDR2 is FQGNSA. CDR3 length equals 14 residues. Deletions cut 7 bases from V and 1 base from J, with 12 bases between. The CDR3 DNA is TGTGCCAGCATTGCGGCAGGGGGCACAGATACGCAGTATTTT. It codes for CASIAAGGTDTQYF.

The rearrangement uses TRBV5-5 and TRBJ2-1; the D gene is possibly TRBD2 (5 bases). This CDR3 contains 13 residues. Deletions cut 7 bases from V and 9 bases from J, with 17 bases between. CDR1 is SGHKS and CDR2 is YYEKEE in the germline V gene (reference sequence). The DNA of the CDR3 is TGTGCCAGCCTTCGCTACGGGGTTGGTGAGCAGTTCTTC. Protein: CASLRYGVGEQFF.

This clonotype turned up a few times. The rearrangement joins TRBV15 to TRBJ2-1, with TRBD2 identical over 9 bases. CDR3 length equals 16 residues. CDR1 and CDR2 (germline): LNHNV, YYDKDF (reference sequence). V trimming: 6 bases; J trimming: 4 bases; junction bases outside the gene matches: 10. This chain's CDR3 is CATSLLAGGPYNEQFF. The CDR3, as DNA: TGTGCCACCAGTCTTTTGGCGGGAGGGCCTTACAATGAGCAGTTCTTC.

This clonotype was seen repeatedly, ten times or more. The chain employs TRBV28 and TRBJ2-1, with 7 bases lining up with TRBD2. This CDR3 has 14 amino acids. The junction had 9 bases not matched to a gene; V was cut back by 6 bases and J by 7 bases. Germline V CDR1 and CDR2: MDHEN, SYDVKM. CDR3 residues: CASSVAGRVNEQFF. In DNA form, the CDR3 reads TGTGCCAGCAGCGTAGCGGGTAGGGTGAATGAGCAGTTCTTC.

The CDR3 DNA sequence: TGCGCCAGCAGCTTGGTAAGCGGGTACAGTCGTTACGAGCAGTACTTC. Amino acids: CASSLVSGYSRYEQYF. The rearrangement joins TRBV5-1 to TRBJ2-7, with D possibly matching TRBD2 (6 bases). CDR3 length: 16 amino acids. CDR1 and CDR2 from the germline V gene are SGHRS and YFSETQ. The V gene lost 0 bases and the J gene lost 4 bases, with 17 bases spanning the gap.